Each of the 8 T cell receptor beta chains below was sequenced from the same sample in a study of T cells in women clearing cervical HPV infection. Sequenced by immunoSEQ multiplex PCR; TCRdb stores in-frame clones only, minus some. The sample includes approximately 33,000 clones. Sequencing was done on a sample of blood buffy coat. All receptors come from a woman aged 18-70 years with a cervical HPV16 infection that either progressed to CIN3+ or cleared (not recorded which).

On this clone: Sequencing ends 3 residues short of the CDR3 end; the germline J gene provides the rest. This chain links TRBV19 with TRBJ1-2; 9 nucleotides match TRBD1. Germline loops: CDR1 LNHDA, CDR2 SQIVND (reference sequence). CDR3 length equals 12 residues. With 6 bases clipped from V and 6 bases from J, the junction kept 2 bases outside the gene matches. CDR3 region: CASRTGGHGYTF. Partial CDR3 DNA: TGTGCCAGTAGAACAGGGGGCCATGGC.

Note on this clone: The CDR3 end lies 3 residues beyond the end of the read and is filled in from the germline J gene. The chain uses TRBV20-1 and TRBJ1-5; D is ambiguous. The germline V gene encodes CDR1 DFQATT and CDR2 SNEGSKA (reference sequence). Between the trimmed V and J ends, which lost 4 bases and 5 bases, there was a span of 6 bases. There are 11 residues in the CDR3. CDR3: CSAKADQPQHF. Incomplete CDR3 DNA: TGCAGTGCTAAGGCTGATCAGCCC.

Worth noting for this clone: The CDR3 end is not reached by the read, which stops 3 residues before it; the germline J gene fills it in. V is TRBV18 and J is TRBJ2-1; 7 positions agree with TRBD2. J gave up 4 bases and V 2 bases, and 5 bases lay outside the gene matches. The CDR3 is 15 amino acids. Germline V gene data show CDR1 as KGHSH and CDR2 as LQKENI. The CDR3 sequence is CASSPTLAEYNEQFF. The covered CDR3 bases are TGTGCCAGCTCACCAACGCTAGCGGAGTACAATGAG. The whole variable domain, filled in from reference TRBV18 and TRBJ2-1, reads NAGVMQNPRHLVRRRGQEARLRCSPMKGHSHVYWYRQLPEEGLKFMVYLQKENIIDESGMPKERFSAEFPKEGPSILRIQQVVRGDSAAYFCASSPTLAEYNEQFFGPGTRLTVL.

Concerning this clone: The observed sequence ends 3 residues before the CDR3 terminus, with the missing tail filled in from the germline J gene. V usage is TRBV18 and J usage is TRBJ2-3, with 9 bases aligning to TRBD2. This CDR3 comprises 14 residues. Germline CDR1 is KGHSH and CDR2 is LQKENI. CDR3: CASSPGTSQETQYF. The CDR3 bases that were read are TGTGCCAGCTCACCAGGGACTAGCCAAGAGACG.

With respect to this clone: The sequenced fragment ends 3 residues before the CDR3 boundary, so the rest is inferred from the germline J gene. This chain connects TRBV20-1 to TRBJ2-1, with D possibly matching TRBD2 (6 bases). The V gene lost 0 bases and the J gene lost 3 bases, with 15 bases spanning the gap. The CDR3 has 16 residues. CDR1 is DFQATT, CDR2 SNEGSKA, per germline (reference sequence). CDR3 DNA (partial): TGCAGTGCTAGAGACCCCGGTAGCGGCCTCTACAATGAG. This codes for CSARDPGSGLYNE. The CDR3 in its entirety is CSARDPGSGLYNEQFF.

Notes on this clone: The observed sequence ends 3 residues before the CDR3 terminus, with the missing tail filled in from the germline J gene. The rearrangement links TRBV19 to TRBJ2-3; 11 bases fit TRBD1. Germline values: CDR1 LNHDA, CDR2 SQIVND (reference sequence). This CDR3 is built from 16 residues. Trimming cost V 3 bases and J 3 bases; bases outside gene matches: 5. The part of the CDR3 DNA that was read is TGTGCCAGTAGTATGGGGACAGGGGGTTTGACAGATACG. As protein: CASSMGTGGLTDT. The entire CDR3 is CASSMGTGGLTDTQYF.

As to this clone: The read finishes 3 residues shy of the CDR3 end, and the germline J gene is used to complete it. The J gene is TRBJ1-4, the V gene TRBV28; 9 bases agree with TRBD1. This CDR3 comprises 15 residues. Unmatched junction bases numbered 7, after V lost 6 bases and J lost 5 bases. The V gene's germline CDR1 is MDHEN and CDR2 SYDVKM. This CDR3 reads CASSLQGAGNEKLFF. CDR3 DNA (partial): TGTGCCAGCAGCCTACAGGGGGCGGGGAATGAAAAA.

A note on this clone: The read comes to an end 3 residues before the CDR3 does, leaving the germline J gene to fill in the end. The chain is built from TRBV7-2 and TRBJ1-1; tentative D call: TRBD1 (5 bases). V was shortened by 6 bases and J by 3 bases, with 11 bases between the two germline ends. Germline V gene sequence: CDR1 SGHTA, CDR2 FQGNSA. The CDR3 runs 13 residues. The CDR3: CASSGGGDTEAFF. CDR3 DNA (partial): TGTGCCAGCAGTGGTGGGGGGGACACTGAA.